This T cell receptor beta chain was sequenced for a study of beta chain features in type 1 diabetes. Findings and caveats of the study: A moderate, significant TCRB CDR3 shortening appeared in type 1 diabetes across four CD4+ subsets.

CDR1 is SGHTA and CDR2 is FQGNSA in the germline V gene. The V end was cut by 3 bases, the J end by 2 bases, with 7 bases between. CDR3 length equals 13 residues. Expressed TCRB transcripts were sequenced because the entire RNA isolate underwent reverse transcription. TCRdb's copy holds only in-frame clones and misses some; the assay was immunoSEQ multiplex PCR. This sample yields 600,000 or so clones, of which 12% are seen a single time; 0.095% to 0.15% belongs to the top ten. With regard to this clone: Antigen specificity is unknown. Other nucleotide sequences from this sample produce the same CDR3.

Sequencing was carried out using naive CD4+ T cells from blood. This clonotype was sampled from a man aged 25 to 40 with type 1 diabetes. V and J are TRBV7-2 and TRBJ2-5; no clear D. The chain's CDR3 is CASSFGDQETQYF. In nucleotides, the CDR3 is TGTGCCAGCAGCTTCGGAGATCAAGAGACCCAGTACTTC.